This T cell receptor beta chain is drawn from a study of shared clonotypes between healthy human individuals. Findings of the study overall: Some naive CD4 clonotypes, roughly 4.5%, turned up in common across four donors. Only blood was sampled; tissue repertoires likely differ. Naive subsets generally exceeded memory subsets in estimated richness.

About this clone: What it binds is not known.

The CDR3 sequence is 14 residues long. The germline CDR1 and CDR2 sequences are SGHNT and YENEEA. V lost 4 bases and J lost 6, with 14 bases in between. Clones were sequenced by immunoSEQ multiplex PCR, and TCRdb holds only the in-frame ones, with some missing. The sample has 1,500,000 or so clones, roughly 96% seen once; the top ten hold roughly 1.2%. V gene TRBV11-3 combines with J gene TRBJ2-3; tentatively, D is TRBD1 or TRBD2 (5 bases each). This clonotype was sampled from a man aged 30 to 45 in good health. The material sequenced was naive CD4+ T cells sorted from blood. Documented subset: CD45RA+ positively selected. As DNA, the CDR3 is TGTGCCAGCAGCTCCCCCAGGGACGGTGATACGCAGTATTTT. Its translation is CASSSPRDGDTQYF. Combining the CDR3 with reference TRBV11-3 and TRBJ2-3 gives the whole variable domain EAGVVQSPRYKIIEKKQPVAFWCNPISGHNTLYWYLQNLGQGPELLIRYENEEAVDDSQLPKDRFSAERLKGVDSTLKIQPAELGDSAVYLCASSSPRDGDTQYFGPGTRLTVL.